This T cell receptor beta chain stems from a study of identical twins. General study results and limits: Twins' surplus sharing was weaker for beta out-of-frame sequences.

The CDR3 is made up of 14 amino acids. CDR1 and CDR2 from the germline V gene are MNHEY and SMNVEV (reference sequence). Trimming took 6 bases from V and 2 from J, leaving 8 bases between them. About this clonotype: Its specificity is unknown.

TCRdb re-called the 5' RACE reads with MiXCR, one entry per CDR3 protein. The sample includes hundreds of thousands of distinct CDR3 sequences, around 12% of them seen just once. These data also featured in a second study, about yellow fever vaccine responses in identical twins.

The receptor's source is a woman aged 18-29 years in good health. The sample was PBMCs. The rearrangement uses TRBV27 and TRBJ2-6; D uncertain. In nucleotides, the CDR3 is TGTGCCAGCAGCTCCTTAACTGGGGCCAACGTCCTGACTTTC. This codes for CASSSLTGANVLTF.